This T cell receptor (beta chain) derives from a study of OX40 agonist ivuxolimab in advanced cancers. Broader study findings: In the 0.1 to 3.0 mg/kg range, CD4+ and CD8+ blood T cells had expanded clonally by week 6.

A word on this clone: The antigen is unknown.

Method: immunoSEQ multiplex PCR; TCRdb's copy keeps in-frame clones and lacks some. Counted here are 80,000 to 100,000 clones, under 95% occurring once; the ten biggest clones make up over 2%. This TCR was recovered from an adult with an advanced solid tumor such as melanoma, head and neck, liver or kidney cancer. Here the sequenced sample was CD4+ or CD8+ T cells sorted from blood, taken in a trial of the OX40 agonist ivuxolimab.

The CDR3 DNA reads as TGTGCCAGCAGCTTAGGAGCTGGAGGGGGTCCTGATGAAAAACTGTTTTTT. This codes for CASSLGAGGGPDEKLFF. The genes are TRBV7-8 and TRBJ1-4, with D perhaps TRBD1 (6 bases). The germline gives CDR1 SGHVS, CDR2 FQNEAQ. This CDR3 comprises 17 residues. V gave up 1 base and J gave up 6 bases, with 18 bases separating them.